Below are 27 T cell receptor beta chains sequenced from a single sample in a study of cytomegalovirus exposure and HLA in healthy donors. Primers included in the PCR were 60 Vbeta and 13 Jbeta primers. The table came from immunoSEQ multiplex PCR; TCRdb's copy has only in-frame clones and leaves some out. The profile shows about 160,000 clones, approximately 71% of them singletons. Sequencing used PBMCs. The origin of the receptors is a man in his forties or fifties in good health and CMV-seronegative.

V is TRBV6-1 and J is TRBJ1-2; no firm D call. The CDR3 runs 15 residues. The V and J ends lost 1 base and 2 bases respectively, with 11 bases between them. Per the germline V gene, CDR1 is MNHNS and CDR2 is SASEGT. The CDR3 DNA follows: TGTGCCAGCAGTGAAGAAACTCGCCCCAACTATGGCTACACCTTC. Protein product: CASSEETRPNYGYTF.

The rearrangement links TRBV6-1 to TRBJ1-5, with D perhaps TRBD1 (5 bases). The germline V gene encodes CDR1 MNHNS and CDR2 SASEGT. V lost 7 bases to trimming and J lost 2 bases, with 15 bases between them. This CDR3 is built from 15 residues. CDR3 region: CASTYPGDGNQPQHF. The CDR3 DNA is TGTGCCAGCACCTACCCGGGGGATGGCAATCAGCCCCAGCATTTT.

This chain joins TRBV5-1 and TRBJ1-3; D is ambiguous. This CDR3 has 17 residues. The V gene's germline CDR1 is SGHRS and CDR2 YFSETQ. The germline V and J ends were trimmed by 3 bases and 0 bases, with 16 bases remaining between them. The CDR3 here is CASSSGETASSGNTIYF. In DNA, the CDR3 is TGCGCCAGCAGCTCCGGGGAGACGGCGAGCTCTGGAAACACCATATATTTT.

This clone was seen just once. The chain employs TRBV9 and TRBJ2-6; D unresolved. The V end lost 3 bases, the J end lost 2 bases, and 9 bases lay between the germline ends. Germline CDR1 is SGDLS and CDR2 is YYNGEE. The length of the CDR3 is 15 residues. The DNA of the CDR3 is TGTGCCAGCAGCGCCTCCCGGGCTGGGGCCAACGTCCTGACTTTC. As protein: CASSASRAGANVLTF.

The chain couples TRBV10-1 to TRBJ2-2; D possibly corresponds to TRBD2 (5 bases). The CDR3 length is 15 residues. V was pared by 3 bases and J by 1 base, with 9 bases between. Looked up from germline, CDR1 is WNHNN and CDR2 is SYGVQD (reference sequence). CDR3 loop: CASSDRGKNTGELFF. CDR3 nucleotides: TGCGCCAGCAGTGATAGAGGGAAGAACACCGGGGAGCTGTTTTTT.

This rearrangement joins TRBV13 to TRBJ1-2; TRBD1 agrees at 7 bases. The CDR3 consists of 14 residues. Germline loops: CDR1 PRHDT, CDR2 FYEKMQ (reference sequence). With V trimmed by 5 bases and J by 6 bases, 9 bases remained unmatched. The CDR3 reads CASSQPTGMDGYTF. CDR3 DNA sequence: TGTGCCAGCAGCCAACCGACAGGGATGGATGGCTACACCTTC.

This chain uses TRBV9 with TRBJ1-1; TRBD1 matches at 8 bases. Germline values: CDR1 SGDLS, CDR2 YYNGEE. The trim removed 2 bases at V and 10 bases at J, leaving 7 bases unmatched. This CDR3 is 13 amino acids long. The CDR3 is CASSVDWTGPAFF. DNA of the CDR3: TGTGCCAGCAGCGTCGATTGGACAGGGCCAGCTTTCTTT.

This chain joins TRBV27 and TRBJ2-3; TRBD2 matches 12 bases. The ends lost 5 bases at V and 1 base at J; junction bases unmatched: 10. Germline V gene data show CDR1 as MNHEY and CDR2 as SMNVEV (reference sequence). The CDR3 loop spans 18 amino acids. Written as DNA, the CDR3 is TGTGCCAGCAGTCCGCAAACTAGCGGGGGGAAGGGCACAGATACGCAGTATTTT. Translating gives CASSPQTSGGKGTDTQYF.

The chain couples TRBV9 to TRBJ2-2; D may be TRBD1 (5 bases). This CDR3 is 16 amino acids long. Germline CDR1 is SGDLS and CDR2 is YYNGEE. The V gene lost 0 bases and the J gene lost 5 bases, with 14 bases spanning the gap. The CDR3 DNA reads as TGTGCCAGCAGCGTAGATTTGGACACTCATACCGGGGAGCTGTTTTTT. Translating it yields CASSVDLDTHTGELFF.

This clone was detected once. This chain uses TRBV5-1 with TRBJ1-1; 7 bases map to TRBD1. The CDR3 consists of 14 residues. V trimming: 4 bases; J trimming: 5 bases; junction bases outside the gene matches: 8. The germline V gene has CDR1 SGHRS and CDR2 YFSETQ. In DNA, the CDR3 is TGCGCCAGCAGCCCAGGACAGGTGGGAACTGAAGCTTTCTTT. Translation gives CASSPGQVGTEAFF.

The chain is built from TRBV7-9 and TRBJ2-2; D perhaps matches TRBD1 (8 bases). V lost 4 bases to trimming and J lost 3 bases, with 12 bases between them. This CDR3 has 15 amino acids. The V gene's germline CDR1 is SEHNR and CDR2 FQNEAQ (reference sequence). The CDR3 bases are TGTGCCAGCAGCTGGACAGGGAGGGACACCGGGGAGCTGTTTTTT. It translates to CASSWTGRDTGELFF.

The chain couples TRBV5-1 to TRBJ1-4; D gene uncertain. V was trimmed by 4 bases and J by 5 bases, leaving 9 bases between them. Germline V lookup: CDR1 SGHRS, CDR2 YFSETQ. CDR3 length: 13 residues. CDR3 coding DNA: TGCGCCAGCAGCCACCCCGGGAATGAAAAACTGTTTTTT. This codes for CASSHPGNEKLFF.

Only a few counts were recorded for this clone. The chain recombines TRBV19 with TRBJ1-2; TRBD1 matches 7 bases. The V gene's germline CDR1 is LNHDA and CDR2 SQIVND (reference sequence). The CDR3 extends over 15 amino acids. The trim removed 7 bases at V and 3 bases at J, leaving 11 bases unmatched. The CDR3: CASTPLDRPDYGYTF. CDR3 DNA sequence: TGTGCCAGTACCCCTTTGGACAGGCCCGACTATGGCTACACCTTC.

In its sample, this clone was seen a few times. The chain joins TRBV9 to TRBJ1-3; unclear D gene. V was cut by 4 bases and J by 4 bases, with 12 bases left in between. The V gene's germline CDR1 is SGDLS and CDR2 YYNGEE. The CDR3 totals 14 residues. The CDR3: CASSPRDGGNTIYF. CDR3 nucleotide sequence: TGTGCCAGCAGCCCCCGTGACGGGGGAAACACCATATATTTT.

The chain employs TRBV7-8 and TRBJ2-1, with 7 positions matching TRBD2. Germline CDR1 SGHVS, CDR2 FQNEAQ. V shed 7 bases, J shed 1 base, and the junction held 10 bases outside the gene matches. This CDR3 is built from 16 residues. CDR3 in DNA: TGTGCCAGCACCCTGGGGTCTAGCGGTTCCTACAATGAGCAGTTCTTC. This translates into CASTLGSSGSYNEQFF.

The gene calls are TRBV5-4 and TRBJ1-2; 7 nucleotides agree with TRBD1. CDR3 length equals 14 residues. Per the germline V gene, CDR1 is SGHNT and CDR2 is YYREEE (reference sequence). The J segment lost 6 bases and the V segment lost 3 bases, leaving 8 bases of the junction unmatched. CDR3: CASSSGQTRDGYTF. Written as DNA, the CDR3 is TGTGCCAGCAGCTCGGGACAGACCAGGGATGGCTACACCTTC.

This clone was counted only a few times. V gene TRBV19 combines with J gene TRBJ1-5; 9 bases map to TRBD1. Per the germline V gene, CDR1 is LNHDA and CDR2 is SQIVND (reference sequence). This CDR3 is 15 amino acids long. Losses at the gene ends were 4 bases for V and 9 bases for J; bases not matched to a gene: 10. The CDR3 region has the DNA TGTGCCAGTAGTAATTCGGGACAGGGAATGCTGCCCCAGCATTTT. Translation: CASSNSGQGMLPQHF.

This chain links TRBV15 with TRBJ2-3; D is unresolved. Per germline, CDR1 LNHNV and CDR2 YYDKDF (reference sequence). The CDR3 spans 13 residues. The V end lost 1 base, the J end lost 5 bases, and 7 bases lay between the germline ends. Here the CDR3 DNA reads TGTGCCACCAGCAGAGTTGCGCGAGATACGCAGTATTTT. Translated: CATSRVARDTQYF. The variable domain in full, completed from reference TRBV15 and TRBJ2-3, reads DAMVIQNPRYQVTQFGKPVTLSCSQTLNHNVMYWYQQKSSQAPKLLFHYYDKDFNNEADTPDNFQSRRPNTSFCFLDIRSPGLGDTAMYLCATSRVARDTQYFGPGTRLTVL.

This rearrangement joins TRBV5-1 to TRBJ1-1, with D uncertain. This CDR3 has 12 amino acids. Germline CDR1 is SGHRS and CDR2 is YFSETQ. V shed 7 bases and J shed 4 bases, with 11 bases lying between them. For the CDR3, the DNA is TGCGCCAGCGGCGAGGGCGGCACTGAAGCTTTCTTT. Its translation: CASGEGGTEAFF. Full variable domain (outside the CDR3, taken from reference TRBV5-1 and TRBJ1-1): KAGVTQTPRYLIKTRGQQVTLSCSPISGHRSVSWYQQTPGQGLQFLFEYFSETQRNKGNFPGRFSGRQFSNSRSEMNVSTLELGDSALYLCASGEGGTEAFFGQGTRLTVV.

This chain connects TRBV5-1 to TRBJ2-5; 10 nucleotides agree with TRBD2. J was trimmed by 5 bases and V by 4 bases; bases with no gene match: 11. Per the germline V gene, CDR1 is SGHRS and CDR2 is YFSETQ. The CDR3 runs to 16 residues. The CDR3 bases are TGCGCCAGCAGCCCCCAGGCTAGCGGGGGACCCGAGACCCAGTACTTC. It encodes CASSPQASGGPETQYF.

The CDR3 reads CASSQDLTSGPYEQYF. The CDR3 DNA reads as TGTGCCAGCAGCCAAGATCTGACTAGCGGGCCCTACGAGCAGTACTTC. This chain joins TRBV4-2 and TRBJ2-7; TRBD2 matches at 10 bases. Unmatched junction bases numbered 4, after V lost 0 bases and J lost 2 bases. This CDR3 is 16 amino acids long. Germline V gene sequence: CDR1 LGHNA, CDR2 YNFKEQ.

This clone was seen only once. The CDR3 loop reads CASSPNRGRLETQYF. The CDR3 bases are TGTGCCAGCTCACCAAACAGGGGGCGCCTCGAGACCCAGTACTTC. The chain links TRBV18 to TRBJ2-5, with 9 bases matching TRBD1. The CDR3 runs 15 residues. Trimming took 2 bases from V and 5 from J; bases not matched to a gene: 6. Germline loops: CDR1 KGHSH, CDR2 LQKENI.

This chain joins TRBV15 and TRBJ2-1; 11 bases fit TRBD2. V shed 3 bases, J shed 5 bases, and the junction held 3 bases outside the gene matches. Germline assignment: CDR1 LNHNV and CDR2 YYDKDF (reference sequence). The CDR3 length is 15 residues. This CDR3 reads CATSRALAGDNEQFF. The CDR3 DNA reads TGTGCCACCAGCAGGGCACTAGCGGGGGACAATGAGCAGTTCTTC.

In this sample, this clone turned up once. The genes are TRBV7-2 and TRBJ1-2; 7 positions match TRBD1. The CDR3 totals 13 residues. Germline CDR1 is SGHTA and CDR2 is FQGNSA. J lost 7 bases, V lost 6 bases, and 8 bases had no gene match. Written as DNA, the CDR3 is TGTGCCAGCAGTTCGACAGGGTATAGTGGCTACACCTTC. This sequence encodes CASSSTGYSGYTF.

The CDR3 DNA is TGTGCCAGCAGCGACGGCGGGGGGGCGACAGATACGCAGTATTTT. This sequence encodes CASSDGGGATDTQYF. The genes are TRBV9 and TRBJ2-3, with 9 bases matching TRBD2. Germline V gene lookup returns CDR1 SGDLS and CDR2 YYNGEE. J gave up 3 bases and V 3 bases, and 5 bases lay outside the gene matches. The CDR3 spans 15 residues.

V gene TRBV2 combines with J gene TRBJ2-3; weak D call: TRBD2 (6 bases). Trimming took off 6 bases at V and 0 bases at J, with 19 bases between the two ends. This CDR3 region has 17 residues. CDR1 is SNHLY and CDR2 is FYNNEI in the germline V gene. CDR3 DNA: TGTGCCAGCAGGAAGGGGACTTATACTCCTAGCACAGATACGCAGTATTTT. It yields the protein CASRKGTYTPSTDTQYF.

The CDR3 loop reads CASGEWTGELFF. The CDR3 DNA reads TGTGCCAGCGGAGAATGGACCGGGGAGCTGTTTTTT. The rearrangement links TRBV28 to TRBJ2-2; unclear D gene. Germline V lookup: CDR1 MDHEN, CDR2 SYDVKM. The length of the CDR3 is 12 residues. V was cut by 8 bases and J by 5 bases, with 9 bases left in between.